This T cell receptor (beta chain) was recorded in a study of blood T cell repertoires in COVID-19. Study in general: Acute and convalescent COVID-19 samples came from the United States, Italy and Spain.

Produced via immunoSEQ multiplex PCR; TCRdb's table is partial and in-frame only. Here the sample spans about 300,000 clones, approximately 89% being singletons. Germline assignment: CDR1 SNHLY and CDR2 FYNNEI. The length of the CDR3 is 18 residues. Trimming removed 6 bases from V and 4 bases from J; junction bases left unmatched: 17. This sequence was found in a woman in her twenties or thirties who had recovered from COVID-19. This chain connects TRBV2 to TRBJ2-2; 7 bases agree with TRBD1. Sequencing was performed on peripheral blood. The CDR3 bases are TGTGCCAGCAGAAAAAGACGAGGGGGCCTTGGAGGCACCGGGGAGCTGTTTTTT. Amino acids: CASRKRRGGLGGTGELFF.